This T cell receptor (beta chain) was recovered during a study of technical replicates of blood from several donors. This clone is a singleton in its sample. The CDR3 contains 16 residues. V shed 5 bases and J 7 bases; nucleotides not matched to a gene: 15. Per germline, CDR1 GTSNPN and CDR2 SVGIG (reference sequence). Assay: immunoSEQ multiplex PCR; the TCRdb copy retains only in-frame clones and omits some. Of about 85,000 clones listed, roughly 94% are singletons. V and J are TRBV30 and TRBJ2-1, with 9 nucleotides matching TRBD1. The source material was T cells isolated from PBMCs. The sequence was obtained from a human donor in good health. In DNA, the CDR3 is TGTGCCTGGGCCCGGGTAGGGACAGGGCTGTCGAATGAGCAGTTCTTC. This encodes CAWARVGTGLSNEQFF. The complete variable domain, with remaining parts taken from reference TRBV30 and TRBJ2-1, reads SQTIHQWPATLVQPVGSPLSLECTVEGTSNPNLYWYRQAAGRGLQLLFYSVGIGQISSEVPQNLSASRPQDRQFILSSKKLLLSDSGFYLCAWARVGTGLSNEQFFGPGTRLTVL.